The 22 T cell receptor beta chains below all came from one sample that was sequenced in a study of CD8+ T cells in alopecia areata. Extracted from the samples, RNA was reverse transcribed into cDNA to serve as the sequencing template. Profiled with immunoSEQ multiplex PCR; TCRdb holds only in-frame clones, not every one. The table has about 150,000 clones, 55% seen once. Material for sequencing was CD4+ T cells sorted from blood. The source of these receptors is a human donor in good health.

This chain joins TRBV2 and TRBJ1-4; unclear D gene. V was trimmed by 8 bases and J by 13 bases, leaving 14 bases between them. The V gene's germline CDR1 is SNHLY and CDR2 FYNNEI. This CDR3 has 11 residues. For the CDR3, the DNA is TGTGCCAGCTCGGAGGGCAATCCACTGTTTTTT. Residues: CASSEGNPLFF.

The count of this clone is one. CDR3 sequence (DNA): TGTGCCAGCACCCGCCGAGCAGAGGGGAACAATGAGCAGTTCTTC. Its protein product is CASTRRAEGNNEQFF. The V and J genes are TRBV6-5 and TRBJ2-1; the D call may be TRBD1 or TRBD2 (5 bases each). The CDR3 totals 15 residues. Trimming took 7 bases from V and 5 from J, leaving 18 bases between them. CDR1 and CDR2 (germline): MNHEY, SVGAGI.

The gene calls are TRBV5-4 and TRBJ2-5, with a tentative D call TRBD1 (5 bases). CDR3 length equals 13 residues. Germline V gene sequence: CDR1 SGHNT, CDR2 YYREEE (reference sequence). With 4 bases removed from V and 5 bases from J, the gap between germline ends came to 12 bases. The CDR3 DNA reads TGTGCCAGCAGCGTTACAGGAGTGGAGACCCAGTACTTC. It translates to CASSVTGVETQYF.

This clone was seen only a few times. The CDR3 bases are TGTGCCAGCAGTGAGCCGGGTACCCAAAACATTCAGTACTTC. Amino acid sequence: CASSEPGTQNIQYF. The J gene is TRBJ2-4, the V gene TRBV25-1; D is unresolved. Germline V CDR1 and CDR2: MGHDK, SYGVNS. There are 14 residues in the CDR3. With 3 bases removed from V and 5 bases from J, the gap between germline ends came to 11 bases. The full variable domain, in which reference TRBV25-1 and TRBJ2-4 provide the parts outside the CDR3, is EADIYQTPRYLVIGTGKKITLECSQTMGHDKMYWYQQDPGMELHLIHYSYGVNSTEKGDLSSESTVSRIRTEHFPLTLESARPSHTSQYLCASSEPGTQNIQYFGAGTRLSVL.

The rearrangement joins TRBV10-3 to TRBJ2-7; D remains unclear. Germline CDR1 reads ENHRY; CDR2 reads SYGVKD. Trimming stripped 6 bases from V and 3 bases from J, with 9 bases between. The CDR3 loop spans 12 amino acids. Written as DNA, the CDR3 is TGTGCCATCAGCGCGGACCGCTACGAGCAGTACTTC. Its translation is CAISADRYEQYF.

The chain couples TRBV5-4 to TRBJ2-3; 7 bases agree with TRBD1. Germline V gives CDR1 SGHNT, CDR2 YYREEE (reference sequence). Trimming took 4 bases from V and 4 from J; bases not matched to a gene: 9. This CDR3 is built from 15 residues. The DNA for the CDR3 is TGTGCCAGCAGCCCCCTAGGGGGCGACTCAGATACGCAGTATTTT. Amino acid sequence: CASSPLGGDSDTQYF.

V is TRBV2 and J is TRBJ2-7, with 9 nucleotides matching TRBD2. CDR1 SNHLY and CDR2 FYNNEI come from the germline V gene. The junction had 9 bases not matched to a gene; V was cut back by 7 bases and J by 2 bases. There are 15 residues in the CDR3. CDR3 nucleotide sequence: TGTGCCAGCACCACTGGACTAGCGCGAACCTACGAGCAGTACTTC. It codes for CASTTGLARTYEQYF.

The genes are TRBV4-2 and TRBJ2-7; D gene ambiguous. The V gene's germline CDR1 is LGHNA and CDR2 YNFKEQ. The CDR3 runs to 15 residues. Trimming cost V 0 bases and J 0 bases, with 9 bases left between them. The CDR3 DNA is TGTGCCAGCAGCCAAGAAGGCGGCTACTCCTACGAGCAGTACTTC. Protein sequence: CASSQEGGYSYEQYF.

V is TRBV2 and J is TRBJ2-5, with D uncertain. Germline CDR1 and CDR2: SNHLY and FYNNEI. The CDR3 is 13 residues long. The V end was cut by 4 bases, the J end by 0 bases, with 6 bases between. The CDR3 DNA follows: TGTGCCAGCAGTGTCGATAACCAAGAGACCCAGTACTTC. It translates to CASSVDNQETQYF. Variable domain in full (rest from reference TRBV2 and TRBJ2-5): EPEVTQTPSHQVTQMGQEVILRCVPISNHLYFYWYRQILGQKVEFLVSFYNNEISEKSEIFDDQFSVERPDGSNFTLKIRSTKLEDSAMYFCASSVDNQETQYFGPGTRLLVL.

J is TRBJ2-7 and V is TRBV2; unclear D gene. CDR1 and CDR2 from the germline V gene are SNHLY and FYNNEI. The CDR3 runs to 14 residues. The V end lost 4 bases, the J end lost 5 bases, and 15 bases lay between the germline ends. CDR3 sequence: CASSVRRIGDEQYF. The CDR3 DNA follows: TGTGCCAGCAGTGTAAGGCGGATTGGCGACGAGCAGTACTTC. Combining the CDR3 with reference TRBV2 and TRBJ2-7 gives the whole variable domain EPEVTQTPSHQVTQMGQEVILRCVPISNHLYFYWYRQILGQKVEFLVSFYNNEISEKSEIFDDQFSVERPDGSNFTLKIRSTKLEDSAMYFCASSVRRIGDEQYFGPGTRLTVT.

The V gene is TRBV2, the J gene TRBJ2-5; D is undetermined. Trimming took off 4 bases at V and 2 bases at J, with 11 bases between the two ends. Germline V lookup: CDR1 SNHLY, CDR2 FYNNEI. This CDR3 spans 14 amino acids. CDR3 in amino acids: CASSGTAKQETQYF. CDR3 DNA sequence: TGTGCCAGCAGTGGGACGGCCAAACAAGAGACCCAGTACTTC.

The genes are TRBV29-1 and TRBJ2-2; 11 positions agree with TRBD1. Unmatched junction bases numbered 4, after V lost 7 bases and J lost 6 bases. The CDR3 runs to 13 residues. Germline assignment: CDR1 SQVTM and CDR2 ANQGSEA. The CDR3 DNA follows: TGCAGCGCCAGGGACAGGGGGTCCGGGGAGCTGTTTTTT. It encodes CSARDRGSGELFF.

The count of this clone is one. J is TRBJ2-7 and V is TRBV5-1, with TRBD2 matching over 13 bases. The germline V gene has CDR1 SGHRS and CDR2 YFSETQ. The CDR3 has 14 amino acids. Unmatched junction bases numbered 5, after V lost 5 bases and J lost 6 bases. The CDR3 nucleotides are TGCGCCAGCAGTCGGACTAGCGGGAGCCCCGAGCAGTACTTC. Translated, it gives CASSRTSGSPEQYF.

Comments on this clone: This CDR3 is also generated by other DNA sequences in the sample. This rearrangement joins TRBV29-1 to TRBJ1-5; D may be TRBD1 (5 bases). Germline V gives CDR1 SQVTM, CDR2 ANQGSEA. The CDR3 is 12 residues long. Trimming pared 7 bases from V and 4 bases from J, leaving 11 bases between. The CDR3 DNA is TGCAGCGCTCGAGCAGGGAATCAGCCCCAGCATTTT. Protein product: CSARAGNQPQHF.

This clone showed up just a few times. This chain links TRBV18 with TRBJ1-5; D remains ambiguous. V was clipped by 3 bases and J by 7 bases, with 10 bases between them. In germline, CDR1 is KGHSH, CDR2 LQKENI. The CDR3 has 13 residues. For the CDR3, the DNA is TGTGCCAGCTCACCCCCGGACTTACAGCCCCAGCATTTT. It yields the protein CASSPPDLQPQHF.

This chain joins TRBV29-1 and TRBJ2-7, with D unresolved. Germline loops: CDR1 SQVTM, CDR2 ANQGSEA. This CDR3 has 14 amino acids. V lost 3 bases, J lost 2 bases, and 14 bases lay in between. DNA for the CDR3: TGCAGCGTTGAGCAAGACTTGTATCCCTACGAGCAGTACTTC. Its translation: CSVEQDLYPYEQYF.

This sequence joins TRBV5-1 and TRBJ1-1; tentatively, D is TRBD1 (5 bases). The CDR3 has 13 residues. Germline V lookup: CDR1 SGHRS, CDR2 YFSETQ. V gave up 0 bases and J gave up 6 bases, with 9 bases separating them. For the CDR3, the DNA is TGCGCCAGCAGCTTGGCCGTGACAGCTGAAGCTTTCTTT. Protein: CASSLAVTAEAFF.

CDR3 sequence reads: CASSLGMGNYGYTF. The CDR3 region has the DNA TGTGCCAGCAGCTTGGGAATGGGGAACTATGGCTACACCTTC. The rearrangement uses TRBV5-6 and TRBJ1-2; D is unclear. Germline V lookup: CDR1 SGHDT, CDR2 YYEEEE. The V gene lost 0 bases and the J gene lost 2 bases, with 8 bases spanning the gap. The CDR3 has 14 amino acids.

This sequence joins TRBV4-2 and TRBJ2-5, with D possibly matching TRBD2 (5 bases). Trimming stripped 1 base from V and 3 bases from J, with 9 bases between. The CDR3 runs to 14 residues. CDR1 is LGHNA and CDR2 is YNFKEQ in the germline V gene. The CDR3 coding sequence is TGTGCCAGCAGCCAAGGGAGAGCGGAAGAGACCCAGTACTTC. Translation: CASSQGRAEETQYF.

The chain uses TRBV28 and TRBJ1-1; D is perhaps TRBD1 (5 bases). The CDR3 consists of 13 residues. Germline lookup yields CDR1 MDHEN and CDR2 SYDVKM. V was trimmed by 6 bases and J by 5 bases, leaving 13 bases between them. CDR3: CASSRTWITEAFF. DNA of the CDR3: TGTGCCAGCAGCCGGACATGGATTACTGAAGCTTTCTTT.

This clone was counted only a few times. The chain recombines TRBV29-1 with TRBJ2-5; D possibly matches TRBD1 or TRBD2 (5 bases each). CDR3 length equals 12 residues. Trimming pared 4 bases from V and 4 bases from J, leaving 10 bases between. The germline V gene encodes CDR1 SQVTM and CDR2 ANQGSEA. The CDR3 loop reads CSVGGSSETQYF. The CDR3 DNA reads as TGCAGCGTTGGGGGGTCGTCAGAGACCCAGTACTTC.

This clone was observed a single time. The V call is TRBV29-1, the J call TRBJ2-5, with D possibly matching TRBD1 (5 bases). V dropped 7 bases and J dropped 0 bases, with 9 bases sitting between them. Germline V CDR1 and CDR2: SQVTM, ANQGSEA. This CDR3 spans 12 amino acids. CDR3 sequence (DNA): TGCAGCGGCCGACAGTACCAAGAGACCCAGTACTTC. Its protein product is CSGRQYQETQYF.